This T cell receptor (beta chain) is drawn from a study of control samples from healthy donors and cancer patients (dated by TCRdb to the early 2020s). The CDR3 covers 14 residues, taking in both the cysteine and the phenylalanine. Solely the CDR3 DNA is kept, with 42 bases framed from the first base. The germline V gene gives CDR1 as SGHRS and CDR2 as YFSETQ. Clipping removes 3 bases from V and 4 bases from J, with 4 as the unmatched junction base count. A word on this clone: Its antigen target is currently unknown. Per-base qualities were not stored, and no clone one base away is much larger.

Libraries were constructed by the immunoSEQ multiplex PCR assay. TCRdb carries this immuneACCESS record with in-frame sequences only. Its versions omit some clonotypes, under half of them owing to an unresolved V gene in the studies checked, with the rest unexplained. Across this sample there are 60,000 to 100,000 clones, with roughly 90% seen only once. 6.5% to 7.5% of the sample goes to the ten largest clones. The specimen was blood. The V and J segments used are TRBV5-1 and TRBJ2-7; 10 of the junction bases match TRBD2. This receptor was taken from a man aged 50-59 years in good health. The CDR3 in this case is CASSSAGGLYEQYF. The DNA sequence is as follows: TGCGCCAGCAGCTCAGCGGGGGGGCTGTACGAGCAGTACTTC.